This TCR beta chain was sequenced in a study of blood T cell repertoires in COVID-19. At the level of the study: T cells, B-cell-depleted T cells, or PBMCs supplied cDNA or gDNA.

With 4 bases removed from V and 5 bases from J, the gap between germline ends came to 9 bases. Looked up from germline, CDR1 is LNHDA and CDR2 is SQIVND (reference sequence). The CDR3 runs to 12 residues. Recovery meant two consecutive negative NP/OP PCR tests, professional clearance, or resolved symptoms. Sequencing used immunoSEQ multiplex PCR; TCRdb keeps in-frame clones, though not all of them. Of about 46,000 clones in the sample, roughly nine tenths are singletons; the top ten hold 3.1%. The rearrangement uses TRBV19 and TRBJ2-7, with D unclear. The sequence derives from a woman between 45 and 60 years old who had recovered from COVID-19. Material for sequencing was PBMCs or T cells enriched from blood (not recorded which). The CDR3 nucleotides are TGTGCCAGTAGTACCCGGTTCGACGAGCAGTACTTC. Its translation: CASSTRFDEQYF.